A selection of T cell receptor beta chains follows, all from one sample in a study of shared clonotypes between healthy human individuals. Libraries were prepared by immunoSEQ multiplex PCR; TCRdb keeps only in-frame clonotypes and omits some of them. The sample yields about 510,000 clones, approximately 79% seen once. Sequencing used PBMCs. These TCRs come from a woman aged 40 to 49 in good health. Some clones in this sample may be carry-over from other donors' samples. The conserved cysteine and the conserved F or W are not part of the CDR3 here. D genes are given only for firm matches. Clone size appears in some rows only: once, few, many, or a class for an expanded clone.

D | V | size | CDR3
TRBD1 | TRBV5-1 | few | ASSFDRDEEAF
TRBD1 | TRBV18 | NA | ASSPTRQGGVFGYT
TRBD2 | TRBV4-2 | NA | ASSQGLADAYNEQF
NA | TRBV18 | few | ASSPSRQNSYEQY
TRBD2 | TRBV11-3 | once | ASSPGAGAGGLINEQF
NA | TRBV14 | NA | ASSQVPGGVGEQY
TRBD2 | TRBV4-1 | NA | ASSQNIAGGTDTQY
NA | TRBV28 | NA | ATGGGGNTIY
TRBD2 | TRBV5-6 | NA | ASSRNRLAGRDGELF
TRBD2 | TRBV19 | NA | ASSVGLAGPAYEQY
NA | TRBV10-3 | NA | ATAGLVGTDTQY
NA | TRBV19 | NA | ASSMRRARTFYEQY
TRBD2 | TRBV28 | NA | ASSAGLAGTDTQY
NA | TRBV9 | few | ASSLQGGEQF
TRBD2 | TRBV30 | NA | AWSDRPSSGRRDTQY
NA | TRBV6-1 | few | ASSAGTITNIQY
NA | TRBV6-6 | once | ASREPKRGRDTQY
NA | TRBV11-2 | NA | ASSFDGKATETQY
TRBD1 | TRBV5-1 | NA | ASSLQGTGNEKLF
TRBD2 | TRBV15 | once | ATSRVAGELSYNEQF
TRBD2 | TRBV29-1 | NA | SVETGGLAGAYNEQF
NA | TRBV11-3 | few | ASSLGPTSYYEQY
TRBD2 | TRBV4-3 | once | ASSQDTLAAPYEQY
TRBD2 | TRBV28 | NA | ASTSGNSYEQY
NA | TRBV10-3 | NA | AISERGTVLSYEQY
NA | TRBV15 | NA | ATSRDRRPNQF
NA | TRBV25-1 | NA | ASSAYGRGGNTEAF
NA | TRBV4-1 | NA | ASTSGPLNYNEQF
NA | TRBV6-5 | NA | ASRLLGNSPLH
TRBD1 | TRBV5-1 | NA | ASSFTGGTDTQY
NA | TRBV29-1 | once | SVGGTSYGYT
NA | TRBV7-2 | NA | ASSPANTQY
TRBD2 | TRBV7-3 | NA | ASSKIATKGLAEEQF
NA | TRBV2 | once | ASRGLRGYPIYEQY
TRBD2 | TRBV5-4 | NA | ASSRGGGGGYEQY
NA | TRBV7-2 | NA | ASSLVAVNEQF
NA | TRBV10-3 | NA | AISEGRTGELF